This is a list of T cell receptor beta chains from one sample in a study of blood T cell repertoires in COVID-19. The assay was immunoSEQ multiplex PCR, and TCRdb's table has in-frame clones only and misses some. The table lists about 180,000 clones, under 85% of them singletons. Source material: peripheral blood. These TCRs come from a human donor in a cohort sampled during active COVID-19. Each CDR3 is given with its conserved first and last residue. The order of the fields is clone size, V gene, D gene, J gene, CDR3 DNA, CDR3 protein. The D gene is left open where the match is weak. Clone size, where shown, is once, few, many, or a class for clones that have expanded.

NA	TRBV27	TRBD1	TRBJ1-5	TGTGCCAGCAGTTCCGGGACAGGCCTTAATCAGCCCCAGCATTTT	CASSSGTGLNQPQHF
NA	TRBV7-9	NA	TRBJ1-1	TGTGCCAGCAGCTTAGATTACCGGACATTTGAAGCTTTCTTT	CASSLDYRTFEAFF
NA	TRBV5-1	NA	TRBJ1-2	TGCGCCAGCAGCCCACCGGACAGCTTTTATGGCTACACCTTC	CASSPPDSFYGYTF
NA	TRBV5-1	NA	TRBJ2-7	TGCGCCAGCAGCTTGGACAGGGTAGGGCGCGAGCAGTACTTC	CASSLDRVGREQYF
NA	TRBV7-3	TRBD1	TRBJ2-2	TGTGCCAGCAGCTTAGGGCAGGGGGACACCGGGGAGCTGTTTTTT	CASSLGQGDTGELFF
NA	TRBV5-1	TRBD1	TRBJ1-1	TGCGCCAGCAGCCAAGGACAGGGTGGAGGCACTGAAGCTTTCTTT	CASSQGQGGGTEAFF
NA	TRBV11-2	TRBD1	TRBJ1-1	TGTGCCAGCAGCTTTGGGACAGGGGGCTGGACTGAAGCTTTCTTT	CASSFGTGGWTEAFF
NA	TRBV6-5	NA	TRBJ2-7	TGTGCCAGCAACCGGGACATACGTACCTACGAGCAGTACTTC	CASNRDIRTYEQYF
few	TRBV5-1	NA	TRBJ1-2	TGCGCCAGCAGCCAGGGGACGGGACCCGCCAACTATGGCTACACCTTC	CASSQGTGPANYGYTF
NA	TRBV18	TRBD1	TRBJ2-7	TGTGCCAGCTCACCCGGACAGGGACTCTACGAGCAGTACTTC	CASSPGQGLYEQYF
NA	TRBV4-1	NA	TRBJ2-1	TGCGCCAGCAGCCAAGCGGACACGGTGGTGAATGAGCAGTTCTTC	CASSQADTVVNEQFF
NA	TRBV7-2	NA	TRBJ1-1	TGTGCCAGCAGCATAATAGAGAACACTGAAGCTTTCTTT	CASSIIENTEAFF
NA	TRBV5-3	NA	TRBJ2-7	TGTGCCAGAAGCCTACACCGGGTCTTCCTTAAGCAGTACTTC	CARSLHRVFLKQYF
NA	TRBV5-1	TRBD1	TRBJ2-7	TGCGCCAGCAGCTTGGCCGCCGGGACAGGGATCTACGAGCAGTACTTC	CASSLAAGTGIYEQYF
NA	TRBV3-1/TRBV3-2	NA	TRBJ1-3	TGTGCCAGCAGCCATGTACCAGGGTCTGGAAACACCATATATTTT	CASSHVPGSGNTIYF
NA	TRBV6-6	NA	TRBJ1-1	TGTGCCAGCAGTTACTTATGGCGGGAGAAGGACACTGAAGCTTTCTTT	CASSYLWREKDTEAFF
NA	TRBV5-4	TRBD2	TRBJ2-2	TGTGCCAGCAGCTTCGGACTAGCGGGGGGGCAAAACACCGGGGAGCTGTTTTTT	CASSFGLAGGQNTGELFF
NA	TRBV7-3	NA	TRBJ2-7	TGTGCCAGCAGCCCTACCGGTGGAGGCTACGAGCAGTACTTC	CASSPTGGGYEQYF
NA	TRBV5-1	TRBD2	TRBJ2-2	TGCGCCAGCAGCTTACCAGGACTAGCGGGGGGCACCGGGGAGCTGTTTTTT	CASSLPGLAGGTGELFF
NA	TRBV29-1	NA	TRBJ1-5	TGCAGCGTTGAAGGGGCGATGGGGGGGCCCCAGCATTTT	CSVEGAMGGPQHF
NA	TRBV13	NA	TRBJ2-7	TGTGCCAGCAGCTTAGGCAGTGATCGTTACGAGCAGTACTTC	CASSLGSDRYEQYF
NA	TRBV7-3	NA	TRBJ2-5	TGTGCCAGCAGCTTAAACCAGGAAGAGACCCAGTACTTC	CASSLNQEETQYF
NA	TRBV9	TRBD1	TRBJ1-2	TGTGCCAGCAGCGTAAGCCCGACAGGGGCTGACTATGGCTACACCTTC	CASSVSPTGADYGYTF
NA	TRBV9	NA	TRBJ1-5	TGTGCCAGCAGCGTAGCCGTTAATCAGCCCCAGCATTTT	CASSVAVNQPQHF
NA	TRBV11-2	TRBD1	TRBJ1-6	TGTGCCAGCAGCCGCCTTCAGGGGGCAGGTTCACCCCTCCACTTT	CASSRLQGAGSPLHF
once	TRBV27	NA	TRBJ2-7	TGTGCCAGCAGTTTGTCGGGGTCCCCCTCGTACGAGCAGTACTTC	CASSLSGSPSYEQYF
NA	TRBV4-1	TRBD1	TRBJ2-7	TGCGCCAGCAGCCAAAGGGACAGGGCCCCCGACGAGCAGTACTTC	CASSQRDRAPDEQYF
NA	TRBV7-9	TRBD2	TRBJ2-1	TGTGCCAGCAGCTTAGAGGGGACTAGCGATGAGCAGTTCTTC	CASSLEGTSDEQFF
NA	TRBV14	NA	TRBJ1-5	TGTGCCAGCAGCCAAGATTTGGGGGGGTTTAGCAATCAGCCCCAGCATTTT	CASSQDLGGFSNQPQHF
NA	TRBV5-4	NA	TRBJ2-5	TGTGCCAGCAGCTTGAAGAGCGGGGAGACCCAGTACTTC	CASSLKSGETQYF
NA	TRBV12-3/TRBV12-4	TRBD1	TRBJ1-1	TGTGCCAGCAACCCGACAGGGGGCAGTGAAGCTTTCTTT	CASNPTGGSEAFF
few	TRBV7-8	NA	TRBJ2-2	TGTGCCAGCAGCTTAGTGGGGGGGAACACCGGGGAGCTGTTTTTT	CASSLVGGNTGELFF
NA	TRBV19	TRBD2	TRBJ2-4	TGTGCCAGTAGTATCCAAGAACGGGGGGTAGCCAAAAACATTCAGTACTTC	CASSIQERGVAKNIQYF
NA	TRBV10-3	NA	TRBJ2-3	TGTGCCATCAGTGGGGACACAAGCACAGATACGCAGTATTTT	CAISGDTSTDTQYF
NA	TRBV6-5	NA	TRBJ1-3	TGTGCCAGCAGTTACAGTGAGACAGCTGGAAACACCATATATTTT	CASSYSETAGNTIYF
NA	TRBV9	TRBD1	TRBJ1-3	TGTGCCAGCAGCAAGCCCCCAGGGGGACTGGACACCATATATTTT	CASSKPPGGLDTIYF
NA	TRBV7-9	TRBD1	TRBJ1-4	TGTGCCAGCCGTGGGGGACAGCATGAAAAACTGTTTTTT	CASRGGQHEKLFF